This entry is about one TCR beta chain. The CDR3 extends over 15 amino acids. The germline CDR1 and CDR2 sequences are MNHEY and SMNVEV (reference sequence). V was trimmed by 4 bases and J by 4 bases, leaving 16 bases between them. This specimen comes from a study of blood T cell repertoires in COVID-19. TCRdb keeps only in-frame clones here, not all; method: immunoSEQ multiplex PCR. The sample lists 200,000 to 300,000 clones; around 86% were seen once. The chain combines TRBV27 with TRBJ1-2; D remains unclear. Sequencing was done on a sample of PBMCs or T cells enriched from blood (not recorded which). The receptor was derived from a woman between 40 and 50 years old with acute COVID-19. CDR3 sequence (DNA): TGTGCCAGCAGTTCCCCTGAGGGCGGCTTCTATGGCTACACCTTC. The encoded protein is CASSSPEGGFYGYTF.